One sample yielded the 14 T cell receptor beta chains listed below, sequenced in a study of long-term antiretroviral therapy in people with HIV (dated by TCRdb to between 2020 and 2023). The immunoSEQ hsTCRB v3.0 assay was used at survey level resolution to sequence the TRB variable region. TCRdb stores this immuneACCESS table with in-frame sequences only. Part of the clones is absent; in the studies checked, under half of the shortfall reflects unresolved V genes, and no reason is known for the rest. A total of around 15,000 clones appear in this sample, around 89% of them only once. The ten biggest clones cover around 10% of the sample. This specimen was unsorted PBMCs, taken 6.9 years after starting antiretroviral therapy. The receptors derive from a man aged 50-60 years with HIV.

The chain employs TRBV7-3 and TRBJ2-3; 9 positions match TRBD2. The V segment lost 2 bases and the J segment 6 bases; nucleotides outside the gene matches: 6. The CDR3 has 15 amino acids. Germline V gene data show CDR1 as SGHTA and CDR2 as FQGTGA. CDR3 in amino acids: CASSLSAGGPDTQYF. As DNA, the CDR3 is TGTGCCAGCAGCTTATCGGCGGGAGGGCCGGATACGCAGTATTTT.

The rearrangement joins TRBV30 to TRBJ2-1; D possibly matches TRBD1 or TRBD2 (6 bases each). Trimming stripped 4 bases from V and 7 bases from J, with 14 bases between. CDR1 and CDR2 from the germline V gene are GTSNPN and SVGIG (reference sequence). This CDR3 has 13 amino acids. The CDR3 region has the DNA TGTGCCTGGACTGCGGGACATCGGAATGAGCAGTTCTTC. The encoded protein is CAWTAGHRNEQFF.

The J gene is TRBJ2-1, the V gene TRBV15; D ambiguous. The CDR3 sequence is 12 residues long. The V and J ends lost 8 bases and 3 bases respectively, with 8 bases between them. Germline V gene sequence: CDR1 LNHNV, CDR2 YYDKDF (reference sequence). CDR3 loop: CATADGYNEQFF. Written as DNA, the CDR3 is TGTGCCACCGCGGACGGCTACAATGAGCAGTTCTTC.

V gene TRBV4-1 combines with J gene TRBJ2-3; D is uncertain. This CDR3 comprises 15 residues. Between the trimmed V and J ends, which lost 4 bases and 0 bases, there was a span of 11 bases. Germline V gene lookup returns CDR1 MGHRA and CDR2 YSYEKL. Here the CDR3 reads CASSRLPRSTDTQYF. Here the CDR3 DNA reads TGCGCCAGCAGCCGTCTGCCCCGAAGCACAGATACGCAGTATTTT.

The V gene is TRBV11-2, the J gene TRBJ1-2; no firm D call. CDR1 SGHAT and CDR2 FQNNGV come from the germline V gene. This CDR3 contains 15 residues. V lost 1 base, J lost 4 bases, and 13 bases lay in between. In nucleotides, the CDR3 is TGTGCCAGCAGCTTAGGTGTAGGGATCGGCTATGGCTACACCTTC. It encodes CASSLGVGIGYGYTF.

The rearrangement links TRBV7-6 to TRBJ2-1; D is perhaps TRBD2 (5 bases). The CDR3 covers 16 residues. The germline gives CDR1 SGHVS, CDR2 FNYEAQ. Trimming removed 1 base from V and 8 bases from J, with 18 bases in between. The CDR3 bases are TGTGCCAGCAGCTTAGGGGGAGTGGCCCTTAGGGATGAGCAGTTCTTC. Its translation: CASSLGGVALRDEQFF.

This clone was counted between two and nine times. The chain is built from TRBV19 and TRBJ1-1; 7 bases line up with TRBD1. CDR1 and CDR2 (germline): LNHDA, SQIVND (reference sequence). The trim removed 4 bases at V and 1 base at J, leaving 12 bases unmatched. The CDR3 length is 17 residues. The CDR3 DNA is TGTGCCAGTAGTACCTACTCGGGACAGTTAAAGAACACTGAAGCTTTCTTT. Translated, it gives CASSTYSGQLKNTEAFF.

The CDR3 nucleotides are TGTGCCAGCAGTTTTCAGGATCCCGGCCCCTACGAGCAGTACTTC. This sequence encodes CASSFQDPGPYEQYF. The gene calls are TRBV27 and TRBJ2-7; D call uncertain. V was cut by 3 bases and J by 2 bases, with 14 bases left in between. CDR3 length: 15 amino acids. CDR1 is MNHEY and CDR2 is SMNVEV in the germline V gene (reference sequence).

The chain joins TRBV27 to TRBJ2-7; a weak D match, TRBD2 (7 bases). The V gene's germline CDR1 is MNHEY and CDR2 SMNVEV (reference sequence). Trimming left V 3 bases short and J 3 bases short, with 21 bases between. This CDR3 spans 17 amino acids. The CDR3 here is CASSFVGGAGANYEQYF. The DNA for the CDR3 is TGTGCCAGCAGTTTTGTGGGGGGGGCGGGAGCGAACTACGAGCAGTACTTC.

About this clone: The same CDR3 can be traced to other DNA sequences in this sample. The chain recombines TRBV27 with TRBJ2-1, with 9 bases that match TRBD2. CDR1 MNHEY and CDR2 SMNVEV come from the germline V gene (reference sequence). This CDR3 spans 15 amino acids. J lost 4 bases, V lost 3 bases, and 4 bases had no gene match. This CDR3 reads CASSFPSGRYNEQFF. CDR3 nucleotides: TGTGCCAGCAGTTTTCCCAGCGGGAGGTACAATGAGCAGTTCTTC.

The rearrangement joins TRBV2 to TRBJ2-7, with unresolved D. Germline CDR1 reads SNHLY; CDR2 reads FYNNEI. The CDR3 sequence is 12 residues long. V lost 5 bases, J lost 3 bases, and 8 bases lay in between. CDR3 sequence: CASSPWNYEQYF. In nucleotides, the CDR3 is TGTGCCAGCAGTCCCTGGAACTACGAGCAGTACTTC.

V gene TRBV14 combines with J gene TRBJ2-5; D gene unclear. V was clipped by 4 bases and J by 5 bases, with 8 bases between them. This CDR3 contains 12 residues. The germline V gene encodes CDR1 SGHDN and CDR2 FVKESK. CDR3 DNA: TGTGCCAGCAGCCCGTTTGGGGAGACCCAGTACTTC. Translated: CASSPFGETQYF. Looking up the rest from reference TRBV14 and TRBJ2-5 gives the full variable domain: EAGVTQFPSHSVIEKGQTVTLRCDPISGHDNLYWYRRVMGKEIKFLLHFVKESKQDESGMPNNRFLAERTGGTYSTLKVQPAELEDSGVYFCASSPFGETQYFGPGTRLLVL.

The V and J genes are TRBV30 and TRBJ2-2; D possibly corresponds to TRBD2 (7 bases). The V gene lost 3 bases and the J gene lost 2 bases, with 10 bases spanning the gap. Germline-derived CDR1 and CDR2 are GTSNPN and SVGIG (reference sequence). The CDR3 is 14 amino acids. The CDR3 sequence is CAWRAGANTGELFF. The CDR3 nucleotides read TGTGCCTGGAGGGCGGGGGCCAACACCGGGGAGCTGTTTTTT.

This chain links TRBV7-2 with TRBJ1-1; 10 bases fit TRBD1. Germline V lookup: CDR1 SGHTA, CDR2 FQGNSA. Losses at the gene ends were 4 bases for V and 3 bases for J; bases not matched to a gene: 17. The CDR3 contains 19 residues. Here the CDR3 reads CASSSSSGTGVTDDTEAFF. The CDR3 DNA is TGTGCCAGCAGCTCATCCTCCGGGACAGGGGTGACGGACGACACTGAAGCTTTCTTT.